This TCR beta chain was profiled in a study of blood T cell repertoires in COVID-19. At the level of the study: Sites across the United States, Italy and Spain contributed samples from acute and convalescent COVID-19. T cells, B-cell-depleted T cells, or PBMCs provided the cDNA or gDNA that served as material.

Authors' data handling: Amplification with reference gene primers provided the estimates of nucleated cell counts. Sequenced by immunoSEQ multiplex PCR; TCRdb stores in-frame clones only, minus some. Clone size and the V and J calls come from that table; the DNA yielded D and trimming. Among under 300,000 clones, approximately 79% were seen once, and the ten largest hold about 4%. Input material: peripheral blood. The TCR was taken from a woman aged 40-49 years with active or convalescent COVID-19.

The CDR3 region has the DNA TGCGCCAGCAGCTCGGCGGGACCGGGAAGCTATGGCTACACCTTC. Its translation: CASSSAGPGSYGYTF. The rearrangement joins TRBV5-1 to TRBJ1-2; TRBD1 is a possible D gene (5 bases). Germline CDR1 reads SGHRS; CDR2 reads YFSETQ. The CDR3 runs 15 residues. V dropped 3 bases and J dropped 4 bases, with 16 bases sitting between them.